The clone carrying this T cell receptor beta chain was seen at least ten times. Its matching antigen is unknown. The CDR3 runs 13 residues. Germline V gene data show CDR1 as SEHNR and CDR2 as FQNEAQ (reference sequence). Trimming took 5 bases from V and 8 from J; bases not matched to a gene: 6. TCRdb fed the reads into MiXCR, producing one record per CDR3 protein. The sample records around 800,000 distinct CDR3 sequences, approximately 32% being singletons. This sample is part of a study of T cell repertoires in cytomegalovirus infection. The specimen comprised cultured CD8+ T cells from PBMCs, sampled from culture after CMV antigen stimulation. J is TRBJ1-2 and V is TRBV7-9; 9 bases are shared with TRBD1. This TCR was sampled from a human donor in good health (CMV status not recorded). Some clones in this sample may be carry-over from other donors' samples. The CDR3 sequence: CASSQRDRDGYTF. The CDR3 DNA sequence: TGTGCCAGCAGCCAACGGGACAGGGACGGCTACACCTTC.